This T cell receptor (beta chain) was captured in a study of molecular identifiers for immune sequencing clone quantification. Study outcomes and limitations: Clones carrying above 20 RNA copies accounted for over 97% of effector molecules, under 1% in naive cells.

This clonotype was counted ten times or more. Antigen unknown. The authors sorted naive CD8 T cells as CD8+CD4-CCR7+CD45RA+. Preparation methods for the bulk TCR libraries were those previously described, with listed TCR primers. From the PCR reads, TCRdb called clonotypes with MiXCR, one entry per CDR3 protein. The sample shows 35,000 or so distinct CDR3 sequences, over 15% of them seen only once. This receptor was identified in a human donor in good health. Some libraries in this study had Jurkat cell RNA spiked in. Source material: naive CD8+ T cells from blood, with Jurkat cell RNA spiked in. Subset defined: FACS-sorted CD8+CD4-CCR7+CD45RA+ naive T cells.

The CDR3 spells CASSRSQGGGENEQFF. The CDR3, as DNA: TGCGCCAGCAGCCGCAGCCAGGGCGGGGGGGAGAATGAGCAGTTCTTC. This sequence joins TRBV4-3 and TRBJ2-1; 9 bases are shared with TRBD2. CDR1 and CDR2 (germline): LGHNA, YSLEER. This CDR3 region has 16 residues. The V gene end was trimmed by 4 bases and the J gene end by 7 bases; junction bases not matched to a gene: 11.